Sequencing of this T cell receptor beta chain was carried out in a study of cytomegalovirus exposure and HLA in healthy donors. The study, taken as a whole, reports: Both high specificity and high sensitivity reportedly marked the classifier's diagnosis of cytomegalovirus status.

Comment on this clone: Its antigen is as yet unknown.

This CDR3 region has 13 residues. Trimming took off 3 bases at V and 7 bases at J, with 10 bases between the two ends. Germline V CDR1 and CDR2: SGHVS, FQNEAQ. Clones were sequenced by immunoSEQ multiplex PCR, and TCRdb holds only the in-frame ones, with some missing. The sample consists of 97,000 or so clones, about 95% of them appearing once. The clonotype comes from a woman younger than 30 in good health and CMV-seronegative. Material: PBMCs. This chain connects TRBV7-8 to TRBJ1-3; a weak D match, TRBD1 (6 bases). CDR3 protein: CASSFTGLNTIYF. The DNA for the CDR3 is TGTGCCAGCAGCTTCACAGGGCTGAACACCATATATTTT.